What follows is one T cell receptor (beta chain) and its context. Antigen specificity is unknown. The sample is drawn from a study of shared clonotypes between healthy human individuals. On sorted subsets, replicate PCRs used 150 to 250 ng DNA, or approximately 33,000 T cell genomes. In the study's own analysis: Junction-only immunoSEQ data arrived without quality scores, meaning filtering differed. Produced via immunoSEQ multiplex PCR; TCRdb's table is partial and in-frame only. V, J and clone size derive from that table, while D and trimming were established from the DNA sequence. Among around 510,000 clones listed, around 96% were seen once. Study-wide points: Investigators expected sequencing depth to affect clonotype sharing among donors.

This TCR came from a woman in her 30s in good health. The specimen sequenced was naive CD4+ T cells sorted from blood. Subset meaning: CD45RA+ positively selected.

Here the CDR3 reads CASSPRTRKEKLFF. CDR3 DNA: TGTGCCAGTAGTCCCCGGACACGTAAGGAAAAACTGTTTTTT. The chain links TRBV19 to TRBJ1-4, with a possible D match to TRBD1 (5 bases). This CDR3 is 14 amino acids long. In germline, CDR1 is LNHDA, CDR2 SQIVND (reference sequence). Trimming left V 5 bases short and J 8 bases short, with 15 bases between.